This T cell receptor (beta chain) was documented in a study of blood T cell repertoires in COVID-19 (dated by TCRdb to the early 2020s). Regarding the research as a whole: Samples from collaborators originated in the United States, Italy and Spain and spanned both the acute and convalescent phases of COVID-19. The material from the prospective study consisted of cDNA or gDNA derived from T cells, B-cell-depleted T cells, or PBMCs. Subjects who had been exposed to COVID-19, were actively infected with it, or had recovered from it provided the deeply sampled blood TCRbeta repertoires that made up the dataset. The repertoires were made available in a free public database intended to serve as a resource for research on the immune response to SARS-CoV-2. Samples came from the ongoing ImmuneRACE study (first 160 participants) plus 1,254 subjects from 6 global collaborators. Nearly every sample came with metadata listing a de-identified subject ID, COVID-19 status, age in years and sex. Where HLA class I and class II types were available, the types were taken from metadata supplied by the sample provider, not from assay-based typing.

TCRbeta CDR3 regions were amplified from genomic DNA by means of the immunoSEQ Assay, a bias-controlled multiplex PCR. As for how the authors treated the data: Nucleated cell counts per sample were estimated from amplification of reference gene primers within the assay. To quantify the absolute abundance of each unique TCRbeta CDR3 rearrangement, sequence reads were collapsed and filtered. For each sample, productive Simpson clonality was calculated by taking the square root of Simpson's diversity index across productive rearrangements. TCRdb holds this immuneACCESS table with in-frame rearrangements only. Some clones are missing; in checked studies, unresolved V genes explain under half, and the rest has no known cause. For V, J and clone size, that table is used; D and trimming come from the DNA. This sample comprises 400,000 to 550,000 clones, around 90% of them detected only once. The top ten clones comprise under 2% of the sample.

As for this clone: The specificity of this receptor is unknown. It has no much larger one-base neighbor in the sample; base qualities were not kept.

Spanning cysteine to phenylalanine, the CDR3 consists of 16 amino acids. Here the CDR3 DNA is all that survives: 48 bases in frame from base 1. In the germline V gene, CDR1 corresponds to MNHEY and CDR2 to SVGEGT. For this chain, trimming is 6 bases at the V end and 8 bases at the J end, and the number of junction bases without a gene match is 15. Points the paper makes about the study in general: How much clinical and demographic metadata was included differed by source and by participant, and the metadata was provided uncurated.

Participants in the prospective study were enrolled through a virtual design, were aged roughly 18 to 90 years, and lived in fewer than 30 United States geographic areas. Cohort assignment in the prospective study relied on participant-reported clinical history from a screening survey and a study questionnaire. Each participant in the prospective study had whole blood, serum and a nasopharyngeal or oropharyngeal swab collected by mobile phlebotomists. Over an approximately 2-month period, participants in the prospective study had the option of providing additional blood draws and questionnaires. Prospective study blood samples were shipped either frozen or at room temperature before DNA extraction.

This chain is built from TRBV6-2 or TRBV6-3 and TRBJ2-3, with TRBD2 matching 9 junction bases. The receptor comes from a young woman with acute COVID-19. Sequencing used PBMCs or T cells enriched from blood (not recorded which). The sequenced DNA is TGTGCCAGCAGCTCCAACTGGCGGGAGGGCCGGGTTACGCAGTATTTT. The encoded protein is CASSSNWREGRVTQYF.